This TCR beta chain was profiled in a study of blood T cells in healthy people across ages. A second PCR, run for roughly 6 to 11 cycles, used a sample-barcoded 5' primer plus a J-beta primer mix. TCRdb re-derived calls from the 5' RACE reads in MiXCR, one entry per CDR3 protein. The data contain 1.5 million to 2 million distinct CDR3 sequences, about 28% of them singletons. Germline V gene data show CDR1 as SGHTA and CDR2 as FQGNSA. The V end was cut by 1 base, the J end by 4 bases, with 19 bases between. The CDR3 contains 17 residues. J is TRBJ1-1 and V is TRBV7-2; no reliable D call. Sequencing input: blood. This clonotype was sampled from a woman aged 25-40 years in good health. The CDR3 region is CASSLDVEAFLGTEAFF. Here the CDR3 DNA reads TGTGCCAGCAGCTTAGACGTTGAGGCGTTTTTGGGCACTGAAGCTTTCTTT.